This T cell receptor beta chain is from a study of OX40 agonist ivuxolimab in advanced cancers. For context, the study as a whole: Ivuxolimab, which targeted the costimulatory receptor OX40 (CD134), was an agonistic, fully human IgG2 monoclonal antibody. Partial responses occurred in three dose-escalation patients, of whom one had hepatocellular carcinoma and two had cutaneous melanoma. Intravenous ivuxolimab was administered to patients every 2 weeks at six dose levels: 0.01, 0.1, 0.3, 1.5, 3 and 10 mg/kg. In the dose-escalation cohort, around four fifths of patients were male, and the mean age was 60 years with a range of roughly 20 to 79. Of the approximately 54 dose-escalation patients, hepatocellular carcinoma was present in 19, melanoma in approximately 15, renal cell carcinoma in 9 and head and neck cancer in 9. Prior anti-PD-1, anti-PD-L1 or anti-CTLA-4 therapy was permitted, and approximately 40% of dose-escalation patients had received checkpoint inhibitors. The paper reports the monotherapy dose-escalation portion (N = 52 patients) of the phase I ivuxolimab trial. Peripheral TCRbeta sequencing was intended to test whether TCR sequence diversity was altered and clonal T-cell expansion was caused by ivuxolimab.

What the research found in general, with its limitations: In the 0.1-3.0 mg/kg groups, partial responders were among the patients with the lowest normalized peripheral clonal expansion, particularly in CD8+ T cells. The antigen specificity of the peripheral T cells that underwent clonal expansion was not determined. After ivuxolimab, CD8+ T cells had more expanded clones than CD4+ T cells on average. Low levels of normalized T-cell clonal expansion were also seen in some nonresponding patients. Clonal expansion of both CD4+ and CD8+ blood T cells was observed from baseline to week 6 at doses 0.1 to 3.0 mg/kg.

This clone showed up just a few times. The target of this receptor is not known. One base away there is no much larger clone; base qualities are not given. The junction carries 32 bases between V and J, which are trimmed by 10 bases and 3 bases respectively. CDR1 and CDR2 are drawn from the germline V gene (reference sequence): SGHNT, YYREEE. From cysteine to phenylalanine, the CDR3 is 20 amino acids long. The kept DNA is CDR3 alone, 60 bases in frame from the first base. For sequencing of the TCRbeta CDR3 region, genomic DNA was extracted from the sorted cells. The immunoSEQ Assay was used to sequence the TCRbeta CDR3 regions. Sourced from immuneACCESS, this table was stored by TCRdb with only in-frame sequences that have V and J called. A share of the clones is absent; for the studies checked, an unresolved V gene accounts for under half, and the remainder has no known explanation. The sample records some 73,000 clones, 85% to 90% of which are singletons. The ten biggest clones cover approximately 8% of the sample.

The trial excluded patients who had a history of autoimmune disease or were on systemic immunosuppression. Peripheral blood for TCR sequencing was drawn from every dose cohort at baseline, at cycle 4 day 1 and at cycle 7 day 1. The samples were taken from a phase I, first-in-human, multicenter, open-label dose-escalation trial of ivuxolimab. Adults with locally advanced or metastatic melanoma, renal cell, hepatocellular, or head and neck squamous cell carcinoma were enrolled in the trial. Before TCR sequencing, CD4+ and CD8+ T cells were separately sorted from peripheral blood. The sequence links TRBV5-4 to TRBJ2-6; TRBD1 is perhaps the D gene, given 7 matching bases. The sequence came from an adult with an advanced solid tumor such as melanoma, head and neck, liver or kidney cancer. The sample consisted of CD4+ or CD8+ T cells sorted from blood, taken in a trial of the OX40 agonist ivuxolimab. The nucleotides are TGTGCCTATGCCCTAACGCACGGAGGGGGCTCAATTAGTGGGGCCAACGTCCTGACTTTC. This yields the protein CAYALTHGGGSISGANVLTF.